The 28 T cell receptor beta chains below come from one sample, sequenced in a study of shared clonotypes between healthy human individuals. The repertoire was sequenced with immunoSEQ multiplex PCR; TCRdb's copy has only in-frame clones and lacks some. The table has over 850,000 clones, about 84% seen once. What was sequenced was memory CD4+ T cells from PBMCs. Stated subset: CD45RA-negative fraction. The source is a man aged 18 to 30 in good health. Some clones in this sample may be carry-over from other donors' samples.

The V call is TRBV5-1, the J call TRBJ1-1, with D tentatively TRBD1 (6 bases). This CDR3 comprises 14 residues. Germline CDR1 SGHRS, CDR2 YFSETQ. Trimming took 4 bases from V and 4 from J, leaving 14 bases between them. The CDR3: CASSTTGGSTEAFF. The CDR3 DNA reads TGCGCCAGCAGCACGACAGGTGGGTCCACTGAAGCTTTCTTT.

This clone was picked up a small number of times. The rearrangement joins TRBV15 to TRBJ2-5; no clear D gene. Germline lookup yields CDR1 LNHNV and CDR2 YYDKDF (reference sequence). The CDR3 runs 15 residues. The V and J ends lost 0 bases and 6 bases respectively, with 14 bases between them. The CDR3 nucleotides are TGTGCCACCAGCAGAGATCTGGGCGGAACCAAGACCCAGTACTTC. Encoded protein: CATSRDLGGTKTQYF.

For this clone: Additional DNA sequences in this sample encode the identical CDR3. This chain connects TRBV28 to TRBJ2-1, with TRBD1 matching 7 bases. The CDR3 has 15 residues. V shed 7 bases and J 0 bases; nucleotides not matched to a gene: 6. Per germline, CDR1 MDHEN and CDR2 SYDVKM. CDR3 residues: CASTPGGSSYNEQFF. As DNA, the CDR3 is TGTGCCAGCACCCCAGGGGGTAGCTCCTACAATGAGCAGTTCTTC.

This chain joins TRBV28 and TRBJ1-2; no firm D call. V was shortened by 6 bases and J by 1 base, with 9 bases between the two germline ends. CDR1 is MDHEN and CDR2 is SYDVKM in the germline V gene. CDR3 length: 13 amino acids. CDR3 bases: TGTGCCAGCAGGCCAGACATTAACTATGGCTACACCTTC. It codes for CASRPDINYGYTF.

The J gene is TRBJ1-1, the V gene TRBV7-2, with a possible D match to TRBD1 (6 bases). Germline values: CDR1 SGHTA, CDR2 FQGNSA. Trimming removed 3 bases from V and 5 bases from J, with 10 bases in between. This CDR3 has 13 residues. The CDR3 nucleotides read TGTGCCAGCAGCTTGTGGGGGCGGACTGAAGCTTTCTTT. Translating it yields CASSLWGRTEAFF.

The gene calls are TRBV19 and TRBJ1-5; maybe TRBD1 (5 bases). V lost 3 bases to trimming and J lost 7 bases, with 10 bases between them. CDR3 size: 13 residues. CDR1 is LNHDA, CDR2 SQIVND, per germline (reference sequence). CDR3 amino acids: CASSIWGLQPQHF. The CDR3 nucleotides read TGTGCCAGTAGTATTTGGGGGTTGCAGCCCCAGCATTTT.

V usage is TRBV5-1 and J usage is TRBJ1-1; D is perhaps TRBD1 (6 bases). V was trimmed by 4 bases and J by 1 base, leaving 11 bases between them. The germline V gene encodes CDR1 SGHRS and CDR2 YFSETQ. The CDR3 is 14 amino acids. CDR3 bases: TGCGCCAGCAGCCAGGACAGACCGAACACTGAAGCTTTCTTT. Translating gives CASSQDRPNTEAFF.

The chain employs TRBV6-6 and TRBJ1-5; 7 bases agree with TRBD1. The CDR3 loop spans 12 amino acids. CDR1 and CDR2 from the germline V gene are MNHNY and SVGAGI (reference sequence). V gave up 6 bases and J gave up 4 bases; unmatched junction bases: 0. In DNA form, the CDR3 reads TGTGCCAGCAGACAGGGGAATCAGCCCCAGCATTTT. It yields the protein CASRQGNQPQHF.

This clone has only a few counts. J is TRBJ2-5 and V is TRBV7-9; D possibly corresponds to TRBD1 (5 bases). This CDR3 comprises 16 residues. Trimming left V 1 base short and J 7 bases short, with 19 bases between. The germline V gene encodes CDR1 SEHNR and CDR2 FQNEAQ (reference sequence). CDR3 nucleotides: TGTGCCAGCAGCTTAGGTCGACAGACAAGAGTCGGGACCCAGTACTTC. This translates into CASSLGRQTRVGTQYF.

This clone turned up a few times. This chain joins TRBV15 and TRBJ2-5, with D maybe TRBD2 (6 bases). V gave up 0 bases and J gave up 5 bases, with 13 bases separating them. The CDR3 is made up of 15 amino acids. Per germline, CDR1 LNHNV and CDR2 YYDKDF (reference sequence). As DNA, the CDR3 is TGTGCCACCAGCAGAGAGGGGGGTATGTTGGAGACCCAGTACTTC. Encoded protein: CATSREGGMLETQYF.

This clone was counted between two and nine times. The chain couples TRBV6-5 to TRBJ1-1, with 9 bases matching TRBD1. The length of the CDR3 is 15 residues. With 6 bases clipped from V and 0 bases from J, the junction kept 5 bases outside the gene matches. Per the germline V gene, CDR1 is MNHEY and CDR2 is SVGAGI. CDR3 DNA sequence: TGTGCCAGCAGCTTACAGGGGGCGGTGAACACTGAAGCTTTCTTT. Protein sequence: CASSLQGAVNTEAFF.

J is TRBJ1-2 and V is TRBV5-1; 9 nucleotides align to TRBD1. Germline loops: CDR1 SGHRS, CDR2 YFSETQ. With 5 bases clipped from V and 4 bases from J, the junction kept 15 bases outside the gene matches. The CDR3 sequence is 17 residues long. CDR3 amino acids: CASRTRTGDEGAYGYTF. Written as DNA, the CDR3 is TGCGCCAGCAGAACCCGGACAGGGGACGAAGGGGCCTATGGCTACACCTTC.

The table lists this clone with a few counts. V usage is TRBV28 and J usage is TRBJ2-2; unclear D gene. Germline-derived CDR1 and CDR2 are MDHEN and SYDVKM. V lost 8 bases to trimming and J lost 0 bases, with 10 bases between them. This CDR3 spans 14 amino acids. In nucleotides, the CDR3 is TGTGCCAGCGGGATCCACACGAACACCGGGGAGCTGTTTTTT. It yields the protein CASGIHTNTGELFF.

The J gene is TRBJ1-2, the V gene TRBV19; 7 bases fit TRBD1. This CDR3 contains 15 residues. Germline-derived CDR1 and CDR2 are LNHDA and SQIVND (reference sequence). After removal of 3 bases from V and 5 bases from J, the junction contained 9 bases not matched to a gene. CDR3 residues: CASSMTGNHRYGYTF. CDR3 sequence (DNA): TGTGCCAGTAGTATGACAGGGAATCATCGTTATGGCTACACCTTC. The complete variable domain, with remaining parts taken from reference TRBV19 and TRBJ1-2, reads DGGITQSPKYLFRKEGQNVTLSCEQNLNHDAMYWYRQDPGQGLRLIYYSQIVNDFQKGDIAEGYSVSREKKESFPLTVTSAQKNPTAFYLCASSMTGNHRYGYTFGSGTRLTVV.

In nucleotides, the CDR3 is TGTGCCAGCACCCCCAGGATTGGGGGATACGAGCAGTACTTC. This translates into CASTPRIGGYEQYF. The gene calls are TRBV6-6 and TRBJ2-7; perhaps D is TRBD1 or TRBD2 (5 bases each). Trimming pared 7 bases from V and 4 bases from J, leaving 17 bases between. The CDR3 extends over 14 amino acids. Germline loops: CDR1 MNHNY, CDR2 SVGAGI (reference sequence).

The chain uses TRBV19 and TRBJ2-6, with D perhaps being TRBD1 or TRBD2 (5 bases each). Germline V gives CDR1 LNHDA, CDR2 SQIVND (reference sequence). The CDR3 extends over 17 amino acids. Between the trimmed V and J ends, which lost 7 bases and 0 bases, there was a span of 16 bases. CDR3 sequence reads: CASTLRGLSSGANVLTF. The CDR3 nucleotides read TGTGCCAGTACCTTACGGGGCCTTTCCTCTGGGGCCAACGTCCTGACTTTC.

V is TRBV15 and J is TRBJ2-1, with a possible D match to TRBD2 (5 bases). V lost 1 base, J lost 5 bases, and 15 bases lay in between. This CDR3 is built from 16 residues. The germline V gene encodes CDR1 LNHNV and CDR2 YYDKDF (reference sequence). The CDR3 spells CATSRVGRAQNNEQFF. The CDR3, as DNA: TGTGCCACCAGCAGAGTAGGGCGGGCCCAGAACAATGAGCAGTTCTTC.

The chain has TRBV6-1 and TRBJ1-1, with 7 bases aligning to TRBD1. V lost 6 bases and J lost 6; bases outside the gene matches: 13. CDR3 length: 15 residues. The germline V gene encodes CDR1 MNHNS and CDR2 SASEGT. This chain's CDR3 is CASSQIRQGPPEAFF. CDR3 nucleotide sequence: TGTGCCAGCAGCCAGATTAGACAGGGACCACCTGAAGCTTTCTTT.

This CDR3 is CASQTGVGLGYEQYF. DNA of the CDR3: TGTGCCAGCCAGACGGGAGTGGGCCTCGGGTACGAGCAGTACTTC. The chain recombines TRBV2 with TRBJ2-7, with D possibly TRBD2 on 6 matching bases. V dropped 8 bases and J dropped 4 bases, with 21 bases sitting between them. CDR1 and CDR2 from the germline V gene are SNHLY and FYNNEI. The CDR3 has 15 amino acids. The whole variable domain, filled in from reference TRBV2 and TRBJ2-7, reads EPEVTQTPSHQVTQMGQEVILRCVPISNHLYFYWYRQILGQKVEFLVSFYNNEISEKSEIFDDQFSVERPDGSNFTLKIRSTKLEDSAMYFCASQTGVGLGYEQYFGPGTRLTVT.

CDR3 bases: TGTGCCAGCAGTGAAGTACCGTCAGGCCCCTATGGCTACACCTTC. This codes for CASSEVPSGPYGYTF. The chain combines TRBV6-1 with TRBJ1-2; unclear D gene. The germline gives CDR1 MNHNS, CDR2 SASEGT. The germline V and J ends were trimmed by 1 base and 4 bases, with 13 bases remaining between them. The CDR3 runs 15 residues.

The chain employs TRBV5-1 and TRBJ2-1, with 10 bases aligning to TRBD2. V was pared by 4 bases and J by 3 bases, with 4 bases of the junction left unmatched. CDR3 length equals 15 residues. The germline V gene has CDR1 SGHRS and CDR2 YFSETQ. The DNA of the CDR3 is TGCGCCAGCAGCGTGAAGCGGGGGGGCTACAATGAGCAGTTCTTC. It yields the protein CASSVKRGGYNEQFF.

This clone showed up just a few times. V gene TRBV5-1 combines with J gene TRBJ2-1, with a tentative D call TRBD1 (6 bases). V lost 3 bases and J lost 9, with 13 bases in between. The CDR3 length is 13 residues. Germline values: CDR1 SGHRS, CDR2 YFSETQ. CDR3 in DNA: TGCGCCAGCAGCTCCTACAGGGCGGCTGAGCAGTTCTTC. Residues: CASSSYRAAEQFF.

This clone was picked up a small number of times. This sample also contains other DNA sequences that code for the same CDR3. The rearrangement uses TRBV5-1 and TRBJ2-3; 8 nucleotides match TRBD2. This CDR3 contains 16 residues. CDR1 is SGHRS and CDR2 is YFSETQ in the germline V gene. V was clipped by 0 bases and J by 1 base; unmatched bases: 4. The CDR3 reads CASSLAGGPGTDTQYF. In DNA form, the CDR3 reads TGCGCCAGCAGCTTGGCGGGAGGGCCGGGCACAGATACGCAGTATTTT.

This clone has at least ten counts. The chain is built from TRBV27 and TRBJ1-1; D is perhaps TRBD1 (6 bases). Trimming shortened V by 4 bases and J by 0 bases, and 15 bases separated the two germline ends. CDR3 size: 16 residues. The germline V gene has CDR1 MNHEY and CDR2 SMNVEV (reference sequence). In DNA form, the CDR3 reads TGTGCCAGCAGTTCCCCCCTCCGGGACATGAACACTGAAGCTTTCTTT. It codes for CASSSPLRDMNTEAFF.

This sequence joins TRBV29-1 and TRBJ1-2, with TRBD1 as a possible D gene (5 bases). The CDR3 is 11 residues long. CDR1 and CDR2 from the germline V gene are SQVTM and ANQGSEA. V was clipped by 6 bases and J by 0 bases, with 5 bases between them. The CDR3 sequence: CSVTANYGYTF. The CDR3 DNA reads as TGCAGCGTGACAGCTAACTATGGCTACACCTTC.

The chain has TRBV5-1 and TRBJ2-3; 11 bases agree with TRBD1. CDR1 and CDR2 (germline): SGHRS, YFSETQ. After removal of 4 bases from V and 4 bases from J, the junction contained 5 bases not matched to a gene. The CDR3 spans 15 residues. The CDR3 region has the DNA TGCGCCAGCAGCCCAGGGACAGGGGGGTCAGATACGCAGTATTTT. Its translation: CASSPGTGGSDTQYF. Full variable domain (outside the CDR3, taken from reference TRBV5-1 and TRBJ2-3): KAGVTQTPRYLIKTRGQQVTLSCSPISGHRSVSWYQQTPGQGLQFLFEYFSETQRNKGNFPGRFSGRQFSNSRSEMNVSTLELGDSALYLCASSPGTGGSDTQYFGPGTRLTVL.

J is TRBJ1-1 and V is TRBV5-1; D perhaps matches TRBD1 (6 bases). The CDR3 is 17 amino acids. The V gene lost 4 bases and the J gene lost 0 bases, with 19 bases spanning the gap. Germline V gives CDR1 SGHRS, CDR2 YFSETQ. In nucleotides, the CDR3 is TGCGCCAGCAGCGCTAGCAGGGGAGGTTGGCTGAACACTGAAGCTTTCTTT. It yields the protein CASSASRGGWLNTEAFF.

The chain has TRBV18 and TRBJ1-2; a weak D match, TRBD1 (5 bases). Per germline, CDR1 KGHSH and CDR2 LQKENI. Trimming removed 6 bases from V and 3 bases from J, with 17 bases in between. The CDR3 is made up of 15 amino acids. The chain's CDR3 is CASSAIPQVDYGYTF. Written as DNA, the CDR3 is TGTGCCAGCTCCGCGATCCCACAGGTCGACTATGGCTACACCTTC.